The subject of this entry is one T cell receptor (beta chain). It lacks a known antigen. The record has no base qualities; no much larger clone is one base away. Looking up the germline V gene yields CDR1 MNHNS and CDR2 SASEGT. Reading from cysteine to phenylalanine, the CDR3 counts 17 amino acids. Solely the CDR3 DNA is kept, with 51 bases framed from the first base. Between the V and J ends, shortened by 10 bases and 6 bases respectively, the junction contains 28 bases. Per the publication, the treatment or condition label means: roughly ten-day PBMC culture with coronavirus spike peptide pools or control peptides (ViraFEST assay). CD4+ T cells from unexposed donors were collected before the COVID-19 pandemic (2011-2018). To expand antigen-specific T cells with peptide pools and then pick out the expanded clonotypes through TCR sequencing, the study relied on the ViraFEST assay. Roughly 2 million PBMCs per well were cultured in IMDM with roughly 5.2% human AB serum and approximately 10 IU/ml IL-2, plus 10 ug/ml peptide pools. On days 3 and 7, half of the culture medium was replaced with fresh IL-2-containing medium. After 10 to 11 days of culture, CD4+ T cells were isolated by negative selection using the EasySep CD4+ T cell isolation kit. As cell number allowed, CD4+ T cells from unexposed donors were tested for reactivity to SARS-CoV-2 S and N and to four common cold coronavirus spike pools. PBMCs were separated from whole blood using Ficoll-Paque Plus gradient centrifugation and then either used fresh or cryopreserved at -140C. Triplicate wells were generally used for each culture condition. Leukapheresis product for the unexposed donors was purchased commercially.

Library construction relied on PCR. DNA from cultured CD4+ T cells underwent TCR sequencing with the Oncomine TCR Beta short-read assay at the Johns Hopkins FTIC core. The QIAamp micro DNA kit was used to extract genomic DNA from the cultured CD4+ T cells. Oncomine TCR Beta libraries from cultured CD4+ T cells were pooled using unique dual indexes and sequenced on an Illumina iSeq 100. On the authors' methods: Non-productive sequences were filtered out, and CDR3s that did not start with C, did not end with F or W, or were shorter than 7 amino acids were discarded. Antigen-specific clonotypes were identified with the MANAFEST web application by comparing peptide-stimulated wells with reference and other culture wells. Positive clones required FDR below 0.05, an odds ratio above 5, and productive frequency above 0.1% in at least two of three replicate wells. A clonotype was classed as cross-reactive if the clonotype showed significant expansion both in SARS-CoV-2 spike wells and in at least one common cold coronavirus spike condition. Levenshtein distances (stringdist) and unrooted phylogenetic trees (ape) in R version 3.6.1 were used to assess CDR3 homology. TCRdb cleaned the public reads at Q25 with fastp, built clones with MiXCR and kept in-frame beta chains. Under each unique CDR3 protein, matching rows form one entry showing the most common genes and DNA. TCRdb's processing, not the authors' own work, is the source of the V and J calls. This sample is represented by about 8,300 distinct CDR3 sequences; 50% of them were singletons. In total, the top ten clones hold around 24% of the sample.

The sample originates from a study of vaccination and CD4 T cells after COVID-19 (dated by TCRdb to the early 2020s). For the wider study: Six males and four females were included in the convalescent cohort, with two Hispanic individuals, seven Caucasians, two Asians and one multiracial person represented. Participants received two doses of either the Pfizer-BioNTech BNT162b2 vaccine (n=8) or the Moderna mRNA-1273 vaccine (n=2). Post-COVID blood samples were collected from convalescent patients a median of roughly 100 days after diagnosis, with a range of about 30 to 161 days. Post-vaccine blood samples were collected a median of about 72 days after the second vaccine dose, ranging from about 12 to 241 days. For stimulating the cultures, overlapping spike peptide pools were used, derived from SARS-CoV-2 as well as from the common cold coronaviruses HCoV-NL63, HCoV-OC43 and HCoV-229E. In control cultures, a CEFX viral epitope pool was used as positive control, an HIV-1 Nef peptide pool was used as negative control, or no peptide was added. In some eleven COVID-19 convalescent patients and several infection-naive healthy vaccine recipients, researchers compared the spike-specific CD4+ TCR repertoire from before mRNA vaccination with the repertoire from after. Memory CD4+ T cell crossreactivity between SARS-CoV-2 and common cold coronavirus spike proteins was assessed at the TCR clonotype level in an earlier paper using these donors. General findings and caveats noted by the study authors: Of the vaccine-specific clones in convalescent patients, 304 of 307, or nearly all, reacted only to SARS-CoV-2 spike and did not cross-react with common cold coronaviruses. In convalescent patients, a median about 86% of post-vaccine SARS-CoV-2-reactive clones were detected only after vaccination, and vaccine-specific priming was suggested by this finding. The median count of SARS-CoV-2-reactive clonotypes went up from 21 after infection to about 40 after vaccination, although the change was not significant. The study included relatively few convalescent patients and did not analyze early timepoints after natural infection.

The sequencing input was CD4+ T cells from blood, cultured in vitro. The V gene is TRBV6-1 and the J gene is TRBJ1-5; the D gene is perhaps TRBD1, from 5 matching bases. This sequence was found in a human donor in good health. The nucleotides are TGTGCCACCAAGTACCATAAAACAGGCCCTGGAGGTCAGCCCCAGCATTTT. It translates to CATKYHKTGPGGQPQHF.